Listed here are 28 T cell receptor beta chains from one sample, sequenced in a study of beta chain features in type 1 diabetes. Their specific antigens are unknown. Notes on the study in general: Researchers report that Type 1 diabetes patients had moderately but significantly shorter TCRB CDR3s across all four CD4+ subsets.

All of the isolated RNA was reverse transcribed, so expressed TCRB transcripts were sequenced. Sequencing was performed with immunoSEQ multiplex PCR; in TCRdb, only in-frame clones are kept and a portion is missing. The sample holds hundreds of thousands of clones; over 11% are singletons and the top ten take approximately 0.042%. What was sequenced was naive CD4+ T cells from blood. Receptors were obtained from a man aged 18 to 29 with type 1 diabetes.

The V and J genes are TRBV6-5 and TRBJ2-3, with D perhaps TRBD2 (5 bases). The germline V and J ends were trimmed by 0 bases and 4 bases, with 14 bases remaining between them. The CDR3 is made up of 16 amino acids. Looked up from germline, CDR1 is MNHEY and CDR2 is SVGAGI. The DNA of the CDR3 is TGTGCCAGCAGTTACTCACTTACGGGATTGGCAGATACGCAGTATTTT. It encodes CASSYSLTGLADTQYF.

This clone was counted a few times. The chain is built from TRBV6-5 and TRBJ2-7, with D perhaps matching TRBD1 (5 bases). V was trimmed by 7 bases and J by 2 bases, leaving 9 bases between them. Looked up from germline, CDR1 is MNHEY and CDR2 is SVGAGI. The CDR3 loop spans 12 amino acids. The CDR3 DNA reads TGTGCCAGCAAAGCCAGGGCCTACGAGCAGTACTTC. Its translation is CASKARAYEQYF.

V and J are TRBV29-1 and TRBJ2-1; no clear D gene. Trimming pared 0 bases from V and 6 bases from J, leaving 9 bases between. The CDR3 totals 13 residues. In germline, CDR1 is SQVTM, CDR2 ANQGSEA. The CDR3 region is CSVEDLEGNEQFF. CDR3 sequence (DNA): TGCAGCGTTGAAGATCTAGAAGGCAATGAGCAGTTCTTC.

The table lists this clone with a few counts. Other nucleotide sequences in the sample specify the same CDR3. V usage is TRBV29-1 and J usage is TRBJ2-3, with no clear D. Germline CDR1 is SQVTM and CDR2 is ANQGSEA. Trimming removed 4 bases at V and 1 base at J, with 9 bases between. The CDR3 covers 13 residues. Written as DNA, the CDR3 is TGCAGCGTTGGGGCCCCAGGCACAGATACGCAGTATTTT. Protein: CSVGAPGTDTQYF.

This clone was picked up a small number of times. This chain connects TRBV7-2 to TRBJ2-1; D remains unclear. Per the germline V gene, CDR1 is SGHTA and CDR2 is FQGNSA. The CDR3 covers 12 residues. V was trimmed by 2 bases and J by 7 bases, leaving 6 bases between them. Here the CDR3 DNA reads TGTGCCAGCAGCTTACTTTCGAATGAGCAGTTCTTC. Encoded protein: CASSLLSNEQFF.

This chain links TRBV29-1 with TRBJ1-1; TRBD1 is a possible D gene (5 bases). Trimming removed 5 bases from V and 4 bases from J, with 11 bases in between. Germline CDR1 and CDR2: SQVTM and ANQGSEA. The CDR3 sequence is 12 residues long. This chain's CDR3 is CSVSQGSTEAFF. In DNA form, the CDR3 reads TGCAGCGTTAGCCAGGGAAGCACTGAAGCTTTCTTT.

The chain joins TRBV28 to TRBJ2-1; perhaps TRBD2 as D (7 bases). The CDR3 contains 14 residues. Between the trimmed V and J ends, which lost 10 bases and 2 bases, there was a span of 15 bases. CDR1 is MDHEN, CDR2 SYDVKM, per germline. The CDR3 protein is CANARGGTYNEQFF. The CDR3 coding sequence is TGTGCCAACGCGAGGGGGGGAACCTACAATGAGCAGTTCTTC.

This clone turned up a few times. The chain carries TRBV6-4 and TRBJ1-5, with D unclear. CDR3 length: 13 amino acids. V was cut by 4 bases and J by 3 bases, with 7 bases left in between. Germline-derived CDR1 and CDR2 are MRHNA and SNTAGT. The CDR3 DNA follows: TGTGCCAGCAGTGGAGGGCACAATCAGCCCCAGCATTTT. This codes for CASSGGHNQPQHF.

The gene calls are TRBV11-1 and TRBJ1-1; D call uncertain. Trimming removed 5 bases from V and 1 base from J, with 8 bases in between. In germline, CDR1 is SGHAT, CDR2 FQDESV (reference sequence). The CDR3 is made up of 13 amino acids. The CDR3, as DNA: TGTGCCAGCAGCCCCCTCCAGAACACTGAAGCTTTCTTT. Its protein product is CASSPLQNTEAFF.

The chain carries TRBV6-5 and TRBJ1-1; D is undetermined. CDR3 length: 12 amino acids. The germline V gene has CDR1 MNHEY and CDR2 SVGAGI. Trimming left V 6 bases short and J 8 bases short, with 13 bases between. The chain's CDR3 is CASRQSGREAFF. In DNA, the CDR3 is TGTGCCAGCAGGCAGTCTGGGAGAGAAGCTTTCTTT.

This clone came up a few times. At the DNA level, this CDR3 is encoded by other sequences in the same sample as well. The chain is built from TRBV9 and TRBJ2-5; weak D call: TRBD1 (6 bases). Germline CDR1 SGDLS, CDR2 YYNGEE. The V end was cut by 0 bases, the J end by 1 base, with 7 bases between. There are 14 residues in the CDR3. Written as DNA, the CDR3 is TGTGCCAGCAGCGTAGGGACAGCCCAAGAGACCCAGTACTTC. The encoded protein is CASSVGTAQETQYF.

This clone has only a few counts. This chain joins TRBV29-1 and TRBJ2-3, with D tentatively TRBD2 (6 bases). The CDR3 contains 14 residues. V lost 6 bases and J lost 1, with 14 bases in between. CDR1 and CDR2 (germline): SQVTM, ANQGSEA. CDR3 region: CSVDTSTRTDTQYF. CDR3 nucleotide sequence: TGCAGCGTGGACACTAGCACCCGCACAGATACGCAGTATTTT.

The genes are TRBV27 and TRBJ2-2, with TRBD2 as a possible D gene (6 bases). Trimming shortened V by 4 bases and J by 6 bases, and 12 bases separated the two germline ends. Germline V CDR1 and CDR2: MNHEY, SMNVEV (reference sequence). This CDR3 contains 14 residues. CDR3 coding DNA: TGTGCCAGCAGTTCAGCGCCGGGGGCCGGGGAGCTGTTTTTT. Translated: CASSSAPGAGELFF.

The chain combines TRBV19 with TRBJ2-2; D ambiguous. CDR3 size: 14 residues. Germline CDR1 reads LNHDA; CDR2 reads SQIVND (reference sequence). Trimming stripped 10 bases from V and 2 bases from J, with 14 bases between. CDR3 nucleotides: TGTGCCACCCTACCGGGTCCAAACACCGGGGAGCTGTTTTTT. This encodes CATLPGPNTGELFF.

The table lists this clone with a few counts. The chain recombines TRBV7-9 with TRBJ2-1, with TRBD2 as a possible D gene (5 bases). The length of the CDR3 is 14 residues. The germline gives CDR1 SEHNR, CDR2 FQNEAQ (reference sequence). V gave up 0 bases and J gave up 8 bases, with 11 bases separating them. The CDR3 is CASSLAGVMDEQFF. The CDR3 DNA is TGTGCCAGCAGCTTAGCGGGAGTCATGGATGAGCAGTTCTTC.

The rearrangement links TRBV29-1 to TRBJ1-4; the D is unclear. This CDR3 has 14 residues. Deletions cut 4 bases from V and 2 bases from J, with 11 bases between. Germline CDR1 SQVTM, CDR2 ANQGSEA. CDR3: CSVGGIRTNEKLFF. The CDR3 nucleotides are TGCAGCGTTGGGGGTATAAGGACTAATGAAAAACTGTTTTTT.

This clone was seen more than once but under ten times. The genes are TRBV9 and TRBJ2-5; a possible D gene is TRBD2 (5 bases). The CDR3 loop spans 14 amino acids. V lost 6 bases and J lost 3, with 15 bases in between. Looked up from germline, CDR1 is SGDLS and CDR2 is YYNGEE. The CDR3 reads CASNPGGREETQYF. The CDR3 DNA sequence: TGTGCCAGCAACCCCGGAGGCAGAGAAGAGACCCAGTACTTC.

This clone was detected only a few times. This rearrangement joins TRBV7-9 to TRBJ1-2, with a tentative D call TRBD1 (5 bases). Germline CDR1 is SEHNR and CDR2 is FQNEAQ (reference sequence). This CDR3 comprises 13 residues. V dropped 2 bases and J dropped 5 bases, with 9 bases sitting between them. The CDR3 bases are TGTGCCAGCAGCTTAAGGGGTGCATATGGCTACACCTTC. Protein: CASSLRGAYGYTF. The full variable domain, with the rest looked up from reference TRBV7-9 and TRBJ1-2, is DTGVSQNPRHKITKRGQNVTFRCDPISEHNRLYWYRQTLGQGPEFLTYFQNEAQLEKSRLLSDRFSAERPKGSFSTLEIQRTEQGDSAMYLCASSLRGAYGYTFGSGTRLTVV.

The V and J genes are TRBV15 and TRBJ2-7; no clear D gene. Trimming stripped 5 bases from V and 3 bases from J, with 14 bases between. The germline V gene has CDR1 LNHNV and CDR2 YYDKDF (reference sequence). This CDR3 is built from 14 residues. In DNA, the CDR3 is TGTGCCACCAGCGGGGAAGGGCCAGGCTACGAGCAGTACTTC. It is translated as CATSGEGPGYEQYF.

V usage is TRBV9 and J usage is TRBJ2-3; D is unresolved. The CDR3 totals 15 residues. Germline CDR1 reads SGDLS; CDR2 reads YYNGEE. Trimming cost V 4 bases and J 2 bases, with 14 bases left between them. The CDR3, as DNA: TGTGCCAGCAGCCCCAAATCCGATTACACAGATACGCAGTATTTT. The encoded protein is CASSPKSDYTDTQYF.

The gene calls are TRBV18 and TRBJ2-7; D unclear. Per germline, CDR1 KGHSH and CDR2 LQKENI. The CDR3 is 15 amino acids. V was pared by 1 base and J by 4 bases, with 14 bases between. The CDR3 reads CASSPLGVAMYEQYF. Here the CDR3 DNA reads TGTGCCAGCTCACCACTTGGGGTGGCCATGTACGAGCAGTACTTC.

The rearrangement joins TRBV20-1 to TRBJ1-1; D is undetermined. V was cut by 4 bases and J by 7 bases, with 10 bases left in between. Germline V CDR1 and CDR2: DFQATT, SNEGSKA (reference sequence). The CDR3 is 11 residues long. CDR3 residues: CSAIRANEAFF. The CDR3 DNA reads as TGCAGTGCTATCCGGGCCAATGAAGCTTTCTTT.

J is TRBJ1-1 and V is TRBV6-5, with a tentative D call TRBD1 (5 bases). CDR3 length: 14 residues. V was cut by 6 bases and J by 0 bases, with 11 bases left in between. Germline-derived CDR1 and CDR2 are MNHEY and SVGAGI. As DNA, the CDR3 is TGTGCCAGCAGCCTAGGGGTTATGAACACTGAAGCTTTCTTT. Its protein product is CASSLGVMNTEAFF.

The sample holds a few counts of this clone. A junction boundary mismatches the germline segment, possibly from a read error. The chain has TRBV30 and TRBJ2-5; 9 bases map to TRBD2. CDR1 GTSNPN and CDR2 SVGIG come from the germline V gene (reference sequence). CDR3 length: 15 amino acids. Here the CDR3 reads CARSVRRGGQETQYF. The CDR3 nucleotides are TGTGCCCGGAGTGTGCGGCGGGGGGGCCAAGAGACCCAGTACTTC.

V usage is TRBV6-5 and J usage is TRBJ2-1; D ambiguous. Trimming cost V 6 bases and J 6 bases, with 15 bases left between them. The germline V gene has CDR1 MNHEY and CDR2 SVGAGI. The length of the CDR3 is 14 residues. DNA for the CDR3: TGTGCCAGCAGCTACGGACCGCTAAGCAATGAGCAGTTCTTC. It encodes CASSYGPLSNEQFF.

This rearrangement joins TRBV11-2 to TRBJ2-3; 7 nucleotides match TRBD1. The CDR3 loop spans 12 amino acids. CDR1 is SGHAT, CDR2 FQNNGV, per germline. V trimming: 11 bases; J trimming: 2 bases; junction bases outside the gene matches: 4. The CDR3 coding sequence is TGTGCCTACAGGGGACACACAGATACGCAGTATTTT. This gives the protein CAYRGHTDTQYF.

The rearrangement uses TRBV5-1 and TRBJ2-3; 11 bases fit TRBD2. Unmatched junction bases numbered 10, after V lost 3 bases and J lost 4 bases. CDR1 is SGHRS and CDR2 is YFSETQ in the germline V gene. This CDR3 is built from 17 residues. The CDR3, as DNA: TGCGCCAGCAGCTCCGGGACTAGCGGCACCACGGCAGATACGCAGTATTTT. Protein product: CASSSGTSGTTADTQYF.

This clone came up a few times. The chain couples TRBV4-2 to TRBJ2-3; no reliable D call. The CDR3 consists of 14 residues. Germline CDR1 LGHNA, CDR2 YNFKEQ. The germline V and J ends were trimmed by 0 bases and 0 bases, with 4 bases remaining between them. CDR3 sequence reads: CASSQDPSTDTQYF. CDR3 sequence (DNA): TGTGCCAGCAGCCAAGATCCTAGCACAGATACGCAGTATTTT.